The following is a TCR beta chain sequence with its context. Per the study methods: The authors estimated nucleated cell counts from reference gene primer amplification. Clones were read by immunoSEQ multiplex PCR, and TCRdb kept only the in-frame ones, dropping some. Clone size and V and J calls were adopted from that table, with D and trimming inferred from the DNA. The table has some 360,000 clones, over 85% seen once. V trimming: 4 bases; J trimming: 6 bases; junction bases outside the gene matches: 6. CDR3 length: 14 amino acids. Germline CDR1 and CDR2: SGHRS and YFSETQ. This sample was included in a study of blood T cell repertoires in COVID-19. Overall study: The cDNA or gDNA used as material had been derived from T cells, B-cell-depleted T cells, or PBMCs.

The Seattle patients, enrolled during active infection, were followed longitudinally. The specimen sequenced was peripheral blood. This receptor was obtained from a woman aged 60 to 75 with COVID-19, enrolled during active disease. This chain links TRBV5-1 with TRBJ1-1; 10 bases are a match to TRBD1. The CDR3 coding sequence is TGCGCCAGCAGCGGGGGACAGGGGTACTCTGAAGCTTTCTTT. It codes for CASSGGQGYSEAFF.